This T cell receptor beta chain was recovered during a study of identical twins. Whole-study findings and limits: Memory repertoires showed no such pattern, whereas abundant cord blood beta clonotypes carried fewer insertions.

A single record per CDR3 protein comes from TCRdb applying MiXCR to the 5' RACE reads. This table has around 230,000 distinct CDR3 sequences, roughly 7.1% appearing once. This clonotype was seen many times. As yet, its antigen is unknown. These data were likewise used in another study, on T cells expressing NK-cell markers. That study adds: Out of eight donors sequenced, seven tested HCMV-seropositive and the remaining one seronegative. About six donors carried dominant NKG2C+ clonotypes that made up roughly 1.0-7.0% of their CD8+ T cells. Four donors showed these clonotypes also leading the CD3+CD56-NKG2C+ fraction.

The sample comprised CD8+ T cells sorted from blood. The sequence was collected from a woman between 18 and 29 years old in good health.

Here the CDR3 reads CASSGRDTGELFF. CDR3 DNA: TGTGCCAGCAGCGGCAGGGACACCGGGGAGCTGTTTTTT. The gene calls are TRBV7-2 and TRBJ2-2; weak D call: TRBD1 (5 bases). CDR1 and CDR2 from the germline V gene are SGHTA and FQGNSA. The V gene lost 5 bases and the J gene lost 3 bases, with 7 bases spanning the gap. CDR3 size: 13 residues.